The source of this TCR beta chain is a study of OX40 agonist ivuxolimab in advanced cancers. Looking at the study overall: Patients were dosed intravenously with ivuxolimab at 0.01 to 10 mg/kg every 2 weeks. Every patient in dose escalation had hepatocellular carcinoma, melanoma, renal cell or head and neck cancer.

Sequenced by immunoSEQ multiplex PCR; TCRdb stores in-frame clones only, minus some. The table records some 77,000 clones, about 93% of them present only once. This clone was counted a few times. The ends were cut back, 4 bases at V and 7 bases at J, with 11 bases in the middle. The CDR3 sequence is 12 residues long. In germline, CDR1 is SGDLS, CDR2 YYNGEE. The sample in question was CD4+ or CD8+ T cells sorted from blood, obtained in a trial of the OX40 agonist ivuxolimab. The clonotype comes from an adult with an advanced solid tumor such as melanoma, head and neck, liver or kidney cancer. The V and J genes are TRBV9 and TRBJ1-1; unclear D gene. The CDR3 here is CASSTPGFEAFF. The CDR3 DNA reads TGTGCCAGCAGCACACCTGGCTTTGAAGCTTTCTTT.